This entry describes one TCR beta chain. Antigen specificity is unknown. V lost 7 bases, J lost 7 bases, and 4 bases stayed unmatched. Germline CDR1 and CDR2: LNHNV and YYDKDF (reference sequence). The CDR3 is 13 residues long. This sample stems from a study of radiotherapy plus CTLA-4 blockade in lung cancer. Study results and limitations: Subsequent to radiotherapy plus ipilimumab, tumor-derived TCR clones underwent expansion in blood.

Profiling relied on immunoSEQ multiplex PCR, and the TCRdb table lists in-frame clones only, not all of them. The repertoire consists of some 70,000 clones, with around three quarters occurring once and the leading ten covering over 7.5%. Sequences were derived from peripheral blood, sampled from a patient treated with radiotherapy plus ipilimumab. This receptor was identified in a human donor with non-small cell lung cancer who had a complete response to radiotherapy plus ipilimumab. The V and J genes are TRBV15 and TRBJ2-1, with TRBD2 matching 10 bases. The CDR3 loop is CATKPGLANEQFF. The CDR3 bases are TGTGCCACCAAACCGGGACTAGCGAATGAGCAGTTCTTC. Filled out from reference TRBV15 and TRBJ2-1, the complete variable domain reads DAMVIQNPRYQVTQFGKPVTLSCSQTLNHNVMYWYQQKSSQAPKLLFHYYDKDFNNEADTPDNFQSRRPNTSFCFLDIRSPGLGDTAMYLCATKPGLANEQFFGPGTRLTVL.